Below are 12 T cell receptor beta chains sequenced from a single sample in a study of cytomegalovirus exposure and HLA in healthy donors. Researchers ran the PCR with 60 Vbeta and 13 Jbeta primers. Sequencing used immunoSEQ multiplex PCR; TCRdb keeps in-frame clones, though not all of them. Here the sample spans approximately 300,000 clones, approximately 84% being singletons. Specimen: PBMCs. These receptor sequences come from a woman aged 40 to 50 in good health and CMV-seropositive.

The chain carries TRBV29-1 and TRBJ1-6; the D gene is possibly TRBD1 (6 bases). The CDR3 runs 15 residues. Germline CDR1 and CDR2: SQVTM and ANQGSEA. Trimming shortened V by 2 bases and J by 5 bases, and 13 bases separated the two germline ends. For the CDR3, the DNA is TGCAGCGTTGAAAGGATCACAGGGAATAATTCACCCCTCCACTTT. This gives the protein CSVERITGNNSPLHF. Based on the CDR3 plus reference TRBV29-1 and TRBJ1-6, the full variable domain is SAVISQKPSRDICQRGTSLTIQCQVDSQVTMMFWYRQQPGQSLTLIATANQGSEATYESGFVIDKFPISRPNLTFSTLTVSNMSPEDSSIYLCSVERITGNNSPLHFGNGTRLTVT.

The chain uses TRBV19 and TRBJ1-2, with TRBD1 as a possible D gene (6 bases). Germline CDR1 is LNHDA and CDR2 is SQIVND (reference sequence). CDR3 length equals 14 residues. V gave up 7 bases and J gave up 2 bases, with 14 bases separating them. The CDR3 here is CASIPTDRNYGYTF. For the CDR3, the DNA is TGTGCCAGTATTCCAACAGACAGGAACTATGGCTACACCTTC.

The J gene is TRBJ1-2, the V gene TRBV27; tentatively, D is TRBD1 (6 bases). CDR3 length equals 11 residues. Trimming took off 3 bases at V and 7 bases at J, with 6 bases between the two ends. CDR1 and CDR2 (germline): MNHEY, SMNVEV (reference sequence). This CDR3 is CASSFRGGYTF. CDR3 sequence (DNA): TGTGCCAGCAGTTTCAGGGGTGGCTACACCTTC.

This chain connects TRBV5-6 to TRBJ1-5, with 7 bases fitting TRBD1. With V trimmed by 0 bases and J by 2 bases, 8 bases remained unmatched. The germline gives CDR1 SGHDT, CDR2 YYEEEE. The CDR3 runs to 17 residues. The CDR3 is CASSLALTGLGNQPQHF. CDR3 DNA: TGTGCCAGCAGCTTGGCCTTGACAGGGCTAGGCAATCAGCCCCAGCATTTT.

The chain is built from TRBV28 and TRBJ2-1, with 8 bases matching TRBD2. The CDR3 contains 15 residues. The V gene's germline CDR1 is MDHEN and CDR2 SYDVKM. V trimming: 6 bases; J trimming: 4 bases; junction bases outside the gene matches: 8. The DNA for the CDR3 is TGTGCCAGCAGCCCGCCGGGACTAGGGTACAATGAGCAGTTCTTC. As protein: CASSPPGLGYNEQFF.

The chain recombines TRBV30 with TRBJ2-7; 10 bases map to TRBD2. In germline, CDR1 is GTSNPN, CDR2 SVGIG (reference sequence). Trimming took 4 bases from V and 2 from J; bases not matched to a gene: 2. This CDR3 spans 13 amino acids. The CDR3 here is CAWTSGRTYEQYF. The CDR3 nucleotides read TGTGCCTGGACTAGCGGGAGAACCTACGAGCAGTACTTC. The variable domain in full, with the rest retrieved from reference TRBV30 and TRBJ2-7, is SQTIHQWPATLVQPVGSPLSLECTVEGTSNPNLYWYRQAAGRGLQLLFYSVGIGQISSEVPQNLSASRPQDRQFILSSKKLLLSDSGFYLCAWTSGRTYEQYFGPGTRLTVT.

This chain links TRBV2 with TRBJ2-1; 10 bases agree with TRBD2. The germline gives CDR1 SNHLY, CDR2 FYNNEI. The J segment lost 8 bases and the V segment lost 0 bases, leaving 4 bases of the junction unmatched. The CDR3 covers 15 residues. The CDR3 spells CASSEAASGSYEQFF. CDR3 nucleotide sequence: TGTGCCAGCAGTGAAGCCGCTAGCGGGAGCTATGAGCAGTTCTTC.

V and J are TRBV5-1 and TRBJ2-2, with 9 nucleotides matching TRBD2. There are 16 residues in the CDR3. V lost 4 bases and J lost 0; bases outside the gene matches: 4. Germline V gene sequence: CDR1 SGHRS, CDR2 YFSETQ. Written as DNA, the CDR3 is TGCGCCAGCAGCCATAGCGGGAGCGCGAACACCGGGGAGCTGTTTTTT. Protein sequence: CASSHSGSANTGELFF.

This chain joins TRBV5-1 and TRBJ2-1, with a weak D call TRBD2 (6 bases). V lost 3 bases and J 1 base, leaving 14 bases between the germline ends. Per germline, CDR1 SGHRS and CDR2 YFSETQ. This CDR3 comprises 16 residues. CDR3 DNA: TGCGCCAGCAGCTCCTTTGCGGGAAGTTCCTACAATGAGCAGTTCTTC. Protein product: CASSSFAGSSYNEQFF.

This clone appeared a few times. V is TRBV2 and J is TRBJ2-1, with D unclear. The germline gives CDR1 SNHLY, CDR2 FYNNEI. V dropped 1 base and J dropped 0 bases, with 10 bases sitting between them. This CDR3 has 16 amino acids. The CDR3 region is CASSEEALSSYNEQFF. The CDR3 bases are TGTGCCAGCAGTGAAGAAGCGCTAAGCTCCTACAATGAGCAGTTCTTC.

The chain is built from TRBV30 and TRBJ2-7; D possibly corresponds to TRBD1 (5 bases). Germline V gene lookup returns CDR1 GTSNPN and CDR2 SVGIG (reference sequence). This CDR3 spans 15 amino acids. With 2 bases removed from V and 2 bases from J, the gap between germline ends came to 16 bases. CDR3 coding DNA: TGTGCCTGGAGTAGCCGGACATTCAGGCCCTACGAGCAGTACTTC. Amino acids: CAWSSRTFRPYEQYF.

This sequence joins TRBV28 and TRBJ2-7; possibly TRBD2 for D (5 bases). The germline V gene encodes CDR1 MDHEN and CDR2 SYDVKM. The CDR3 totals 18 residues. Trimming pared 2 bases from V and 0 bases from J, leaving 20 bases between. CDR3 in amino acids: CASSLPRRTLLLSYEQYF. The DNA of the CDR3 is TGTGCCAGCAGTTTACCCCGGAGGACGCTCCTCCTCTCCTACGAGCAGTACTTC.